This passage covers 24 T cell receptor beta chains from one sample sequenced in a study of cytomegalovirus exposure and HLA in healthy donors. PCR employed 60 Vbeta and 13 Jbeta primers. Measured with immunoSEQ multiplex PCR; TCRdb has only the in-frame clones, and not every one. Among about 180,000 clones listed, about four fifths were seen once. Input material: PBMCs. The source of these receptors is a woman aged 25-40 years in good health and CMV-seronegative.

The rearrangement uses TRBV6-1 and TRBJ1-5; TRBD1 agrees at 8 bases. CDR1 is MNHNS, CDR2 SASEGT, per germline. This CDR3 has 15 residues. V shed 7 bases, J shed 6 bases, and the junction held 11 bases outside the gene matches. The CDR3, as DNA: TGTGCCAGCATGAGAGGACAGGGTCGGAGTCAGCCCCAGCATTTT. Residues: CASMRGQGRSQPQHF.

This clone was observed a handful of times. For the CDR3, the DNA is TGCGCCAGCAGCCAAGATACCCTAGCTCCAGATACGCAGTATTTT. It encodes CASSQDTLAPDTQYF. V is TRBV4-1 and J is TRBJ2-3; weak D call: TRBD2 (5 bases). The ends were cut back, 0 bases at V and 4 bases at J, with 11 bases in the middle. The CDR3 length is 15 residues. Germline-derived CDR1 and CDR2 are MGHRA and YSYEKL.

The V call is TRBV27, the J call TRBJ1-2, with 8 positions matching TRBD1. V trimming: 2 bases; J trimming: 0 bases; junction bases outside the gene matches: 14. The CDR3 totals 19 residues. Germline CDR1 is MNHEY and CDR2 is SMNVEV (reference sequence). The CDR3 here is CASSLMPGGISGPNYGYTF. CDR3 DNA sequence: TGTGCCAGCAGTTTAATGCCAGGGGGCATTAGTGGTCCTAACTATGGCTACACCTTC.

This clone was found a few times. The chain has TRBV5-1 and TRBJ2-5; TRBD2 aligns across 10 bases. The CDR3 has 13 residues. The germline CDR1 and CDR2 sequences are SGHRS and YFSETQ. The trim removed 4 bases at V and 5 bases at J, leaving 2 bases unmatched. The CDR3 nucleotides are TGCGCCAGCAGCAGCGGGGGGGCTGAGACCCAGTACTTC. It yields the protein CASSSGGAETQYF. Variable domain in full (rest from reference TRBV5-1 and TRBJ2-5): KAGVTQTPRYLIKTRGQQVTLSCSPISGHRSVSWYQQTPGQGLQFLFEYFSETQRNKGNFPGRFSGRQFSNSRSEMNVSTLELGDSALYLCASSSGGAETQYFGPGTRLLVL.

The genes are TRBV6-1 and TRBJ2-1; D gene unclear. There are 16 residues in the CDR3. V lost 0 bases and J 4 bases, leaving 13 bases between the germline ends. Germline CDR1 and CDR2: MNHNS and SASEGT. The CDR3 sequence: CASSEAFGYSYNEQFF. For the CDR3, the DNA is TGTGCCAGCAGTGAAGCCTTCGGATACAGTTACAATGAGCAGTTCTTC.

V usage is TRBV4-3 and J usage is TRBJ1-1, with 7 bases identical to TRBD1. V dropped 0 bases and J dropped 2; count of bases not matched to a gene: 9. This CDR3 contains 17 residues. CDR1 LGHNA and CDR2 YSLEER come from the germline V gene. For the CDR3, the DNA is TGCGCCAGCAGCCAAGAGTCCCGGACAGGTGAAAACACTGAAGCTTTCTTT. Translated: CASSQESRTGENTEAFF.

The chain uses TRBV4-2 and TRBJ2-6; maybe TRBD2 (6 bases). V was trimmed by 0 bases and J by 0 bases, leaving 12 bases between them. In germline, CDR1 is LGHNA, CDR2 YNFKEQ. The CDR3 has 18 amino acids. The CDR3 nucleotides read TGTGCCAGCAGCCAAGATCGGGCGGGGTACTCTGGGGCCAACGTCCTGACTTTC. Translation gives CASSQDRAGYSGANVLTF.

This clone was detected only a few times. V usage is TRBV6-5 and J usage is TRBJ1-1; perhaps TRBD1 as D (6 bases). The CDR3 extends over 14 amino acids. Germline V gene lookup returns CDR1 MNHEY and CDR2 SVGAGI. Trimming took 6 bases from V and 4 from J, leaving 15 bases between them. The CDR3 sequence is CASSSPTGFTEAFF. CDR3 DNA sequence: TGTGCCAGCAGCTCCCCCACAGGGTTCACTGAAGCTTTCTTT.

The gene calls are TRBV6-1 and TRBJ1-1; maybe TRBD1 (6 bases). Germline loops: CDR1 MNHNS, CDR2 SASEGT. Deletions cut 6 bases from V and 4 bases from J, with 15 bases between. The CDR3 runs to 14 residues. The CDR3 region is CASRPDRFFTEAFF. As DNA, the CDR3 is TGTGCCAGCAGGCCCGACAGGTTTTTCACTGAAGCTTTCTTT.

This clone occurred a few times. V and J are TRBV19 and TRBJ2-7; tentative D call: TRBD1 (5 bases). Trimming left V 6 bases short and J 4 bases short, with 13 bases between. The length of the CDR3 is 13 residues. Germline CDR1 LNHDA, CDR2 SQIVND (reference sequence). CDR3 nucleotide sequence: TGTGCCAGTAGCTACAGGAGTTTTTACGAGCAGTACTTC. Encoded protein: CASSYRSFYEQYF.

This rearrangement joins TRBV6-5 to TRBJ2-7, with 11 bases fitting TRBD2. Germline values: CDR1 MNHEY, CDR2 SVGAGI. The length of the CDR3 is 14 residues. V trimming: 6 bases; J trimming: 2 bases; junction bases outside the gene matches: 3. This chain's CDR3 is CASSSTSGAYEQYF. The CDR3 DNA reads TGTGCCAGCAGCTCGACTAGCGGGGCCTACGAGCAGTACTTC.

The chain recombines TRBV11-2 with TRBJ2-3, with 8 bases fitting TRBD1. Germline trimming cut 1 base from V and 6 bases from J; bases unmatched to any gene: 9. CDR3 length: 16 residues. Looked up from germline, CDR1 is SGHAT and CDR2 is FQNNGV. CDR3 amino acids: CASSLGGRQGFDTQYF. CDR3 in DNA: TGTGCCAGCAGCTTAGGGGGGAGACAGGGGTTCGATACGCAGTATTTT.

The genes are TRBV4-1 and TRBJ2-5; tentative D call: TRBD2 (5 bases). With 0 bases removed from V and 11 bases from J, the gap between germline ends came to 13 bases. The CDR3 covers 13 residues. From germline, CDR1 is MGHRA and CDR2 YSYEKL. CDR3 region: CASSQDRAAEQYF. CDR3 bases: TGCGCCAGCAGCCAAGATCGAGCGGCGGAGCAGTACTTC.

The chain links TRBV5-1 to TRBJ1-4, with D perhaps TRBD1 (5 bases). Germline V CDR1 and CDR2: SGHRS, YFSETQ. The CDR3 runs to 18 residues. The V gene lost 1 base and the J gene lost 3 bases, with 19 bases spanning the gap. The CDR3, as DNA: TGCGCCAGCAGCTTGTCGGGGACTAGGGGTCCTCCTAATGAAAAACTGTTTTTT. Translating gives CASSLSGTRGPPNEKLFF.

This CDR3 reads CASSEALPGQGYEQYF. CDR3 DNA sequence: TGTGCCAGCAGTGAAGCCCTTCCGGGACAGGGCTACGAGCAGTACTTC. The chain combines TRBV6-1 with TRBJ2-7; 9 nucleotides agree with TRBD1. The V segment lost 0 bases and the J segment 3 bases; nucleotides outside the gene matches: 6. The V gene's germline CDR1 is MNHNS and CDR2 SASEGT. CDR3 length: 16 amino acids.

V gene TRBV6-1 combines with J gene TRBJ2-6; a weak D match, TRBD1 (7 bases). Trimming removed 4 bases at V and 5 bases at J, with 18 bases between. CDR1 is MNHNS and CDR2 is SASEGT in the germline V gene. The CDR3 has 17 residues. For the CDR3, the DNA is TGTGCCAGCAGTGGGCGGGACAGTTCGTCTAGGGCCAACGTCCTGACTTTC. It is translated as CASSGRDSSSRANVLTF.

The rearrangement links TRBV5-4 to TRBJ1-2, with a weak D call TRBD1 (6 bases). The germline V gene encodes CDR1 SGHNT and CDR2 YYREEE (reference sequence). Trimming removed 1 base at V and 1 base at J, with 14 bases between. The CDR3 loop spans 16 amino acids. In DNA form, the CDR3 reads TGTGCCAGCAGCTTGCAGGGGCTTGGGGATAACTATGGCTACACCTTC. This sequence encodes CASSLQGLGDNYGYTF. The full variable domain, with the rest looked up from reference TRBV5-4 and TRBJ1-2, is ETGVTQSPTHLIKTRGQQVTLRCSSQSGHNTVSWYQQALGQGPQFIFQYYREEENGRGNFPPRFSGLQFPNYSSELNVNALELDDSALYLCASSLQGLGDNYGYTFGSGTRLTVV.

The rearrangement uses TRBV7-2 and TRBJ1-1; D may be TRBD1 (6 bases). CDR3 length: 13 amino acids. Germline V gene sequence: CDR1 SGHTA, CDR2 FQGNSA. V gave up 1 base and J gave up 10 bases, with 13 bases separating them. In DNA, the CDR3 is TGTGCCAGCAGCTTAGGTGGACAGCGCGGAGCTTTCTTT. Amino acids: CASSLGGQRGAFF.

The chain is built from TRBV11-2 and TRBJ2-3, with 10 bases fitting TRBD1. The CDR3 loop spans 15 amino acids. The germline gives CDR1 SGHAT, CDR2 FQNNGV. Trimming cost V 4 bases and J 2 bases; bases outside gene matches: 3. CDR3 loop: CASSSGTGDTDTQYF. The CDR3 bases are TGTGCCAGCAGCTCCGGGACAGGGGACACAGATACGCAGTATTTT.

The chain employs TRBV4-3 and TRBJ2-2; possibly TRBD1 for D (5 bases). The CDR3 runs 18 residues. Germline V CDR1 and CDR2: LGHNA, YSLEER. The V gene lost 1 base and the J gene lost 4 bases, with 19 bases spanning the gap. CDR3 amino acids: CASSQVPWAGSVTGELFF. As DNA, the CDR3 is TGCGCCAGCAGCCAAGTTCCTTGGGCAGGGTCGGTCACCGGGGAGCTGTTTTTT.

The V gene is TRBV19, the J gene TRBJ1-1; D is unresolved. The CDR3 extends over 13 amino acids. Per germline, CDR1 LNHDA and CDR2 SQIVND (reference sequence). The V gene lost 5 bases and the J gene lost 1 base, with 8 bases spanning the gap. The CDR3 loop reads CASSQLGNTEAFF. DNA for the CDR3: TGTGCCAGTAGTCAACTAGGGAACACTGAAGCTTTCTTT.

This rearrangement joins TRBV4-3 to TRBJ2-1; perhaps TRBD1 as D (5 bases). Germline V CDR1 and CDR2: LGHNA, YSLEER. V lost 4 bases, J lost 6 bases, and 16 bases lay in between. The CDR3 runs to 15 residues. Here the CDR3 reads CASSPSGAAFNEQFF. CDR3 bases: TGCGCCAGCAGCCCCTCTGGGGCAGCCTTCAATGAGCAGTTCTTC.

This clone was observed once. CDR3 DNA: TGTGCCAGCAGAGGCAGCGGCACAACTAATGAAAAACTGTTTTTT. It specifies CASRGSGTTNEKLFF. The chain has TRBV27 and TRBJ1-4, with no clear D. Germline CDR1 and CDR2: MNHEY and SMNVEV (reference sequence). The CDR3 totals 15 residues. V was clipped by 6 bases and J by 0 bases, with 11 bases between them.

The rearrangement links TRBV9 to TRBJ2-1, with TRBD1 as a possible D gene (6 bases). Germline V CDR1 and CDR2: SGDLS, YYNGEE. The CDR3 is 16 residues long. The V and J ends lost 3 bases and 0 bases respectively, with 13 bases between them. The CDR3, as DNA: TGTGCCAGCAGCGAGACAGGTAGGAGCTCCTACAATGAGCAGTTCTTC. Translating gives CASSETGRSSYNEQFF.